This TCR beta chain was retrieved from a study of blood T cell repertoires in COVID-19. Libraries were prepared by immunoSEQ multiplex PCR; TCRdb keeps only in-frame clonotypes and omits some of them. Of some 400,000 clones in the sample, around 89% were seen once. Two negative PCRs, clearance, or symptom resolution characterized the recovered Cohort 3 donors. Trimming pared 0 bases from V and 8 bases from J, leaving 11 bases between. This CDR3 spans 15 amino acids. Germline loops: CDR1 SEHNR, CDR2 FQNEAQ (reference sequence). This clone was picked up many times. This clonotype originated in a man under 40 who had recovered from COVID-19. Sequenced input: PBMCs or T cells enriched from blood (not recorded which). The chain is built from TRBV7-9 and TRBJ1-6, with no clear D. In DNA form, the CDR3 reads TGTGCCAGCAGCTTAGCACCGCAGGTTCATTCACCCCTCCACTTT. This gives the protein CASSLAPQVHSPLHF. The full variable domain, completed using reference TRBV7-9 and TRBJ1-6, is DTGVSQNPRHKITKRGQNVTFRCDPISEHNRLYWYRQTLGQGPEFLTYFQNEAQLEKSRLLSDRFSAERPKGSFSTLEIQRTEQGDSAMYLCASSLAPQVHSPLHFGNGTRLTVT.